This TCR beta chain appears in the sequencing data of a study of beta chain features in type 1 diabetes. Overall study: Healthy donors and patients had similar age, gender and cell yields.

The CDR3 extends over 16 amino acids. Germline CDR1 and CDR2: SGHTA and FQGNSA. The V segment lost 5 bases and the J segment 3 bases; nucleotides outside the gene matches: 9. Regarding this clone: The antigen is unknown.

Sequencing targeted expressed TCRB transcripts, as all isolated RNA had been reverse transcribed. Regulatory, naive and central memory T cell samples averaged roughly 4 million reads. The protocol was immunoSEQ multiplex PCR, while the TCRdb copy is restricted to in-frame clones and leaves out a portion. Among approximately 280,000 clones, over 12% were seen once, and the ten largest hold more than 0.015%. Study-wide results and caveats: Patients' naive, central memory and regulatory TCRB repertoires appeared more alike than those of healthy donors. Moderate yet significant TCRB CDR3 shortening was seen in Type 1 diabetes patients in all four CD4+ subsets.

The J gene is TRBJ2-7, the V gene TRBV7-2, with 11 positions matching TRBD2. The receptor's source is a young man with type 1 diabetes. Source material: naive CD4+ T cells from blood. CDR3: CASSLGGTSGGYEQYF. The CDR3 region has the DNA TGTGCCAGCAGCCTGGGGGGTACTAGCGGGGGCTACGAGCAGTACTTC.